Shown below are 19 T cell receptor beta chains from a single sample sequenced in a study of cytomegalovirus exposure and HLA in healthy donors. PCR primers comprised 60 Vbeta and 13 Jbeta primers. The repertoire was sequenced with immunoSEQ multiplex PCR; TCRdb's copy has only in-frame clones and lacks some. The sample records 99,000 or so clones, 75% to 80% being singletons. Sequencing was carried out using PBMCs. The source of these receptors is a man between 60 and 75 years old in good health and CMV-seropositive.

V gene TRBV6-5 combines with J gene TRBJ1-5; 10 nucleotides agree with TRBD1. The CDR3 is 14 amino acids. Losses at the gene ends were 6 bases for V and 4 bases for J; bases not matched to a gene: 3. Germline loops: CDR1 MNHEY, CDR2 SVGAGI. CDR3 DNA: TGTGCCAGCAGCAGACAGGGGGCAAATCAGCCCCAGCATTTT. Protein product: CASSRQGANQPQHF.

The chain couples TRBV14 to TRBJ1-4; D is unclear. Per germline, CDR1 SGHDN and CDR2 FVKESK. Trimming pared 7 bases from V and 3 bases from J, leaving 9 bases between. This CDR3 is built from 13 residues. The DNA of the CDR3 is TGTGCCAGCACCGAGGGAGCTAATGAAAAACTGTTTTTT. Translation: CASTEGANEKLFF.

This clone was picked up one time. The rearrangement uses TRBV30 and TRBJ2-7, with D tentatively TRBD1 (5 bases). Trimming took off 2 bases at V and 2 bases at J, with 7 bases between the two ends. The V gene's germline CDR1 is GTSNPN and CDR2 SVGIG (reference sequence). The CDR3 runs 12 residues. In nucleotides, the CDR3 is TGTGCCTGGAGTCTGACAGCCTACGAGCAGTACTTC. Protein product: CAWSLTAYEQYF.

Only one count was recorded for this clone. The rearrangement uses TRBV7-6 and TRBJ2-3, with D possibly TRBD2 on 5 matching bases. Germline CDR1 and CDR2: SGHVS and FNYEAQ. Trimming removed 4 bases from V and 2 bases from J, with 7 bases in between. This CDR3 is built from 13 residues. As DNA, the CDR3 is TGTGCCAGCAGCTCCCGGGACACAGATACGCAGTATTTT. Translating gives CASSSRDTDTQYF.

The chain combines TRBV5-4 with TRBJ2-7; perhaps TRBD2 as D (6 bases). The germline CDR1 and CDR2 sequences are SGHNT and YYREEE (reference sequence). V was cut by 1 base and J by 3 bases, with 11 bases left in between. The CDR3 is made up of 14 amino acids. The CDR3 coding sequence is TGTGCCAGCAGCTTGCGGGGGATCGACTACGAGCAGTACTTC. This translates into CASSLRGIDYEQYF. The variable domain in full, with the rest retrieved from reference TRBV5-4 and TRBJ2-7, is ETGVTQSPTHLIKTRGQQVTLRCSSQSGHNTVSWYQQALGQGPQFIFQYYREEENGRGNFPPRFSGLQFPNYSSELNVNALELDDSALYLCASSLRGIDYEQYFGPGTRLTVT.

The chain links TRBV6-5 to TRBJ2-5; 7 bases agree with TRBD2. Germline loops: CDR1 MNHEY, CDR2 SVGAGI. The CDR3 covers 14 residues. The trim removed 5 bases at V and 2 bases at J, leaving 5 bases unmatched. CDR3 protein: CASSPSGIQETQYF. Here the CDR3 DNA reads TGTGCCAGCAGTCCTAGCGGAATTCAAGAGACCCAGTACTTC.

V gene TRBV27 combines with J gene TRBJ2-1, with TRBD1 matching 8 bases. This CDR3 comprises 13 residues. Trimming removed 4 bases from V and 7 bases from J; junction bases left unmatched: 3. Germline V CDR1 and CDR2: MNHEY, SMNVEV (reference sequence). CDR3 residues: CASSSRQGNEQFF. CDR3 nucleotide sequence: TGTGCCAGCAGTTCGCGACAGGGGAATGAGCAGTTCTTC.

The DNA for the CDR3 is TGTGCCAGCAGCGATCCCCGGACAGGGGGCATCGGGGAGCTGTTTTTT. Protein product: CASSDPRTGGIGELFF. The chain uses TRBV5-4 and TRBJ2-2; 11 bases match TRBD1. V lost 4 bases and J lost 7; bases outside the gene matches: 9. Germline V lookup: CDR1 SGHNT, CDR2 YYREEE (reference sequence). The CDR3 contains 16 residues.

The chain links TRBV11-2 to TRBJ1-3; D unresolved. V was cut by 0 bases and J by 1 base, with 10 bases left in between. The germline CDR1 and CDR2 sequences are SGHAT and FQNNGV. The CDR3 spans 16 residues. For the CDR3, the DNA is TGTGCCAGCAGCTTAGAAGGAGGTTCATCTGGAAACACCATATATTTT. Translated: CASSLEGGSSGNTIYF. Looking up the rest from reference TRBV11-2 and TRBJ1-3 gives the full variable domain: EAGVAQSPRYKIIEKRQSVAFWCNPISGHATLYWYQQILGQGPKLLIQFQNNGVVDDSQLPKDRFSAERLKGVDSTLKIQPAKLEDSAVYLCASSLEGGSSGNTIYFGEGSWLTVV.

This clone is a singleton in its sample. The J gene is TRBJ2-1, the V gene TRBV9; 8 positions match TRBD1. CDR3 length: 14 residues. V shed 4 bases, J shed 5 bases, and the junction held 5 bases outside the gene matches. Germline lookup yields CDR1 SGDLS and CDR2 YYNGEE. As DNA, the CDR3 is TGTGCCAGCAGCAAAGGACAGGGAAACAATGAGCAGTTCTTC. It translates to CASSKGQGNNEQFF.

V gene TRBV5-4 combines with J gene TRBJ2-5, with D possibly TRBD2 on 7 matching bases. The CDR3 spans 16 residues. From germline, CDR1 is SGHNT and CDR2 YYREEE (reference sequence). Trimming left V 0 bases short and J 3 bases short, with 15 bases between. The CDR3 here is CASSLGGASGEETQYF. The CDR3 nucleotides read TGTGCCAGCAGCTTGGGGGGGGCTAGCGGCGAAGAGACCCAGTACTTC.

The chain uses TRBV27 and TRBJ2-5; the match to TRBD2 covers 9 bases. V was pared by 0 bases and J by 7 bases, with 3 bases of the junction left unmatched. The CDR3 length is 14 residues. From germline, CDR1 is MNHEY and CDR2 SMNVEV (reference sequence). The CDR3 DNA sequence: TGTGCCAGCAGTTTATCGGGACTAGCAGGGACCCAGTACTTC. Translation gives CASSLSGLAGTQYF.

The genes are TRBV28 and TRBJ2-1; 9 bases align to TRBD1. Germline V lookup: CDR1 MDHEN, CDR2 SYDVKM. The CDR3 has 17 amino acids. V lost 5 bases, J lost 3 bases, and 11 bases stayed unmatched. CDR3 coding DNA: TGTGCCAGCAGTCCGAATTGGGACAGGGCAATCTACAATGAGCAGTTCTTC. As protein: CASSPNWDRAIYNEQFF.

The chain recombines TRBV5-1 with TRBJ2-5, with a weak D call TRBD2 (5 bases). Germline V gene sequence: CDR1 SGHRS, CDR2 YFSETQ. V gave up 1 base and J gave up 4 bases, with 14 bases separating them. There are 15 residues in the CDR3. CDR3 bases: TGCGCCAGCAGCTTGCGGGATCCCAGAGGAGAGACCCAGTACTTC. This encodes CASSLRDPRGETQYF.

This chain uses TRBV9 with TRBJ2-3, with TRBD2 matching 10 bases. Germline CDR1 and CDR2: SGDLS and YYNGEE. The CDR3 sequence is 16 residues long. Trimming at V came to 3 bases and at J to 7 bases, leaving 11 bases not matched to a gene. This CDR3 reads CASSENPSGGSHTQYF. DNA of the CDR3: TGTGCCAGCAGCGAGAACCCTAGCGGGGGCTCCCATACGCAGTATTTT.

The chain links TRBV15 to TRBJ1-1; no firm D call. There are 15 residues in the CDR3. Germline V gene sequence: CDR1 LNHNV, CDR2 YYDKDF (reference sequence). V lost 3 bases, J lost 0 bases, and 11 bases lay in between. In nucleotides, the CDR3 is TGTGCCACCAGCAGGGCCCCGGGTATGAACACTGAAGCTTTCTTT. It translates to CATSRAPGMNTEAFF.

This chain uses TRBV28 with TRBJ2-2; a possible D gene is TRBD2 (5 bases). Deletions cut 0 bases from V and 3 bases from J, with 14 bases between. Per germline, CDR1 MDHEN and CDR2 SYDVKM. CDR3 length: 17 residues. CDR3: CASSLWDGGRDTGELFF. DNA of the CDR3: TGTGCCAGCAGTTTATGGGATGGAGGCAGAGACACCGGGGAGCTGTTTTTT.

The gene calls are TRBV2 and TRBJ1-2; possible D gene TRBD1, 6 bases. CDR3 size: 13 residues. From germline, CDR1 is SNHLY and CDR2 FYNNEI. V was shortened by 7 bases and J by 6 bases, with 15 bases between the two germline ends. The CDR3 reads CASNLQGLDGYTF. The DNA for the CDR3 is TGTGCCAGCAACCTACAGGGACTAGATGGCTACACCTTC.

The chain joins TRBV7-6 to TRBJ2-3, with 10 nucleotides matching TRBD2. The germline V gene has CDR1 SGHVS and CDR2 FNYEAQ. V dropped 1 base and J dropped 6; count of bases not matched to a gene: 7. The CDR3 is made up of 16 amino acids. The CDR3 coding sequence is TGTGCCAGCAGCTTAGGAAGCGGGGGGGGACCCGATACGCAGTATTTT. Its translation: CASSLGSGGGPDTQYF.